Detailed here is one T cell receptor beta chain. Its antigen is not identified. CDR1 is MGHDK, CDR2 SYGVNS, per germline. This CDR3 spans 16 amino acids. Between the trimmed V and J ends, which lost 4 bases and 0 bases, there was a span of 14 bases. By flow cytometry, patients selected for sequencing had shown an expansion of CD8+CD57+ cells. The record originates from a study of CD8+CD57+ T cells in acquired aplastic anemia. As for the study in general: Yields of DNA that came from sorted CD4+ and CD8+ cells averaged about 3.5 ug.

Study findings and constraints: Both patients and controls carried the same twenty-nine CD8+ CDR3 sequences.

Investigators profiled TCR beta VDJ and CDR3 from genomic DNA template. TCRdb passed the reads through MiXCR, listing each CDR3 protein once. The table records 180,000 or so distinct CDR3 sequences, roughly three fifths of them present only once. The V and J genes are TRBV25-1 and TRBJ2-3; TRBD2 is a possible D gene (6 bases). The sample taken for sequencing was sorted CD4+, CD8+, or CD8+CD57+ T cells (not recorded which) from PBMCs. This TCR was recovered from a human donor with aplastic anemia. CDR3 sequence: CASSVTGRGSTDTQYF. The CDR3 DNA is TGTGCCAGCAGTGTGACGGGTCGGGGGAGCACAGATACGCAGTATTTT. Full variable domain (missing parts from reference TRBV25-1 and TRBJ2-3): EADIYQTPRYLVIGTGKKITLECSQTMGHDKMYWYQQDPGMELHLIHYSYGVNSTEKGDLSSESTVSRIRTEHFPLTLESARPSHTSQYLCASSVTGRGSTDTQYFGPGTRLTVL.